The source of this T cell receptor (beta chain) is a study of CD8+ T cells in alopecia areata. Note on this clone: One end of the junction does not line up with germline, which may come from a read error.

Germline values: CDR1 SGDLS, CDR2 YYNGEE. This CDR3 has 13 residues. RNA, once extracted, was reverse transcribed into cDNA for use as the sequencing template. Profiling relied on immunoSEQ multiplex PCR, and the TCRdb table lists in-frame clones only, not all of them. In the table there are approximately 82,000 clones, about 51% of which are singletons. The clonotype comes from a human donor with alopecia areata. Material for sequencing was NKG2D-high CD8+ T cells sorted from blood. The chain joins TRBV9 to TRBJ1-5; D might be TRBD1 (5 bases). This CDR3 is CVSSGWGNQPQHF. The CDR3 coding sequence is TGTGTCAGCAGCGGCTGGGGGAATCAGCCCCAGCATTTT.